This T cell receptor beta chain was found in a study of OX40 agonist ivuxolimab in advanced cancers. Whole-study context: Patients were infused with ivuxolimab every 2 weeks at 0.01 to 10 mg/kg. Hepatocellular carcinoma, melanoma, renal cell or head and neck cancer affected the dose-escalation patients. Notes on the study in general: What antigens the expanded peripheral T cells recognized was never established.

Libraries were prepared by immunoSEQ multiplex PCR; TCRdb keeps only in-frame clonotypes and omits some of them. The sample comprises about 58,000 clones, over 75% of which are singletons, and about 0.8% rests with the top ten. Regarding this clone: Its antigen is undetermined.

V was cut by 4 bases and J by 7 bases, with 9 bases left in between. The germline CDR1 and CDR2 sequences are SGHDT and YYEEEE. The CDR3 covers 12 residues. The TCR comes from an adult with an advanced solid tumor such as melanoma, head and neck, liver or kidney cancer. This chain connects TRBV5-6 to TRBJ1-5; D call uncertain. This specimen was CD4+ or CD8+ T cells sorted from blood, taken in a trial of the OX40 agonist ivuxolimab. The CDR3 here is CASSVRAQPQHF. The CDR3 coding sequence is TGTGCCAGCAGCGTGAGAGCCCAGCCCCAGCATTTT.